The text below deals with one TCR beta chain. It has no known antigen specificity. One base away there is no much larger clone; base qualities are not given. This entry comes from a study of regulatory and conventional T cells in RAG deficiency (dated by TCRdb to the late 2010s). The study in broad terms: Autoimmunity is frequently seen with hypomorphic RAG mutations in combined immunodeficiency or atypical SCID. The study used high-throughput TCR beta sequencing to compare repertoire diversity and composition of Treg, conventional CD4+ and CD8+ T cells between RAG-deficient patients and healthy controls.

Broader findings and caveats from the paper: Compared with controls, Omenn syndrome and CID/AS patients had approximately 92-fold fewer unique TCR beta sequences in Treg cells, but only approximately 10-fold fewer in the other subsets. Shorter CDR3 lengths were found in all patient T-cell subsets, and >85% Treg-Tconv repertoire overlap at nucleotide and amino acid level was observed in Omenn syndrome patients. For some subjects, some T-cell subset analyses were not performed. Sorted CD25-high CD127-low cells from Omenn syndrome patients may represent peripherally activated cells rather than bona fide Treg cells. Markedly lower Shannon entropy and higher Simpson indices were observed in RAG-deficient patients than in control T-cell subpopulations.

Conventional CD4+ T cells were purified from blood as CD25-low CD127-high cells before genomic DNA extraction. The study included eight patients with RAG deficiency, of whom one had SCID, two had Omenn syndrome and five had combined immunodeficiency or atypical SCID. Library generation was performed with the immunoSEQ multiplex PCR assay. Rearranged TCR beta chain products were amplified from the genomic DNA of sorted T-cell subsets and were then sequenced. The original methods were these. Repertoire diversity of productive TCR beta rearrangements was quantified using Shannon entropy and Simpson indices. Clonal expansion was assessed by the summed frequency of the 100 most abundant productive TCR beta clonotypes among total reads. The TRB repertoires were evaluated with a self-reactivity index based on amino acid usage at CDR3beta positions 6 and 7. Two-way ANOVA was used for repertoire analyses, and Student t or Mann-Whitney tests were used for flow cytometric analyses. The table was pulled from immuneACCESS by TCRdb, which kept in-frame rearrangements only. Such tables lose some clones; where checked, under half of the loss comes from unresolved V genes, and the rest has no known cause. V and J calls and clone size come straight from that table; D and trimming were deduced from the DNA. In all, the sample holds 8,000 to 10,000 clones, and around 94% of those were seen once. The biggest ten clones account for roughly 1.4% of the sample.

Cut back by 6 bases and 3 bases, the V and J ends lie 6 bases apart. The CDR3 runs 11 amino acids, cysteine and phenylalanine included. Only the CDR3 portion is preserved as DNA: 33 bases, with reading frame beginning at the first base. The germline V gene encodes CDR1 ENHRY and CDR2 SYGVKD. In this chain, TRBV10-3 is recombined with TRBJ2-7; TRBD2 might be the D gene, on 6 matching bases. Sequencing input: CD4+ effector T cells sorted from blood. This receptor was obtained from a human donor with RAG deficiency presenting as severe combined immunodeficiency. The DNA sequence follows: TGTGCCATCAGGGGGGGCTACGAGCAGTACTTC. Its translation is CAIRGGYEQYF.